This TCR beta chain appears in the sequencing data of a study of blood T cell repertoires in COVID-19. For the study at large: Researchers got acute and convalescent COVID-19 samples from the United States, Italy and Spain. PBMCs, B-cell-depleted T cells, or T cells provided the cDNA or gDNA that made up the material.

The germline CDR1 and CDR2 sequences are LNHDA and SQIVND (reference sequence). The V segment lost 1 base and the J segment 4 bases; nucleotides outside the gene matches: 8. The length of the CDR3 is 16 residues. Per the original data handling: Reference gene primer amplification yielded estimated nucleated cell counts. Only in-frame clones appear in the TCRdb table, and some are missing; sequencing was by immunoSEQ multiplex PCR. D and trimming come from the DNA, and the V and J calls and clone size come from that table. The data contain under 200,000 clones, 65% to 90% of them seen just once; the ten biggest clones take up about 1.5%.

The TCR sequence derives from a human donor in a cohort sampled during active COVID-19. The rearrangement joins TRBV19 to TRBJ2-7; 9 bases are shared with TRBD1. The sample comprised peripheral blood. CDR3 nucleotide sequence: TGTGCCAGTAGTATAGGGCCGGGACAGGGCCTATACGAGCAGTACTTC. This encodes CASSIGPGQGLYEQYF.